This section outlines one TCR beta chain sequence together with its context. The antigen remains unidentified. The data were taken from a study of T cell responses to AZD1222 COVID-19 vaccine. V trimming: 0 bases; J trimming: 6 bases; junction bases outside the gene matches: 17. Germline CDR1 MGHRA, CDR2 YSYEKL. The CDR3 is made up of 19 amino acids. General observations from the study: Spike as a whole was targeted by vaccine-associated CD4 TCRs, dominant at 160-218 and 743-854. Sampling that yielded the repertoires occurred only after the peak T cell response. A mostly white British donor set with more females was recruited, and clonal diversity was possibly underestimated. Elevations in Spike-specific TCR breadth and depth followed administration of two AZD1222 doses.

The table came from immunoSEQ multiplex PCR; TCRdb's copy has only in-frame clones and leaves some out. The sample contains 90,000 to 110,000 clones, around 90% of which appear only once. The input for sequencing was peripheral blood, taken on day 0 of AZD1222 vaccination. The clonotype comes from an adult in good health. The chain is built from TRBV4-1 and TRBJ1-2; 9 bases line up with TRBD1. CDR3 protein: CASSQDSWAQTGGGDGYTF. In nucleotides, the CDR3 is TGCGCCAGCAGCCAAGATTCGTGGGCTCAAACAGGGGGCGGGGATGGCTACACCTTC.